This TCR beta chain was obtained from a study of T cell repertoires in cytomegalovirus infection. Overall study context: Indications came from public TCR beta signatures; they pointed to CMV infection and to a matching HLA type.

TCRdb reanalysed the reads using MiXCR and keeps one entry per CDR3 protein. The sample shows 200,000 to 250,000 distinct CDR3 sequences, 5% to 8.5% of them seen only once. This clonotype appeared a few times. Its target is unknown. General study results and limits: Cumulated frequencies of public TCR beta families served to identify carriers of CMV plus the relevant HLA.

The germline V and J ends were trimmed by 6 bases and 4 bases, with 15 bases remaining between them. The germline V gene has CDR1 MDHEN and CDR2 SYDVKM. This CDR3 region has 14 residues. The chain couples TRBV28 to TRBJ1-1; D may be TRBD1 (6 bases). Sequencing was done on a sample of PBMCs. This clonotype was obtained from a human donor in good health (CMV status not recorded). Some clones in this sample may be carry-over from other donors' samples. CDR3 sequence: CASSSTGSITEAFF. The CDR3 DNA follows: TGTGCCAGCAGCTCCACAGGGTCGATCACTGAAGCTTTCTTT.